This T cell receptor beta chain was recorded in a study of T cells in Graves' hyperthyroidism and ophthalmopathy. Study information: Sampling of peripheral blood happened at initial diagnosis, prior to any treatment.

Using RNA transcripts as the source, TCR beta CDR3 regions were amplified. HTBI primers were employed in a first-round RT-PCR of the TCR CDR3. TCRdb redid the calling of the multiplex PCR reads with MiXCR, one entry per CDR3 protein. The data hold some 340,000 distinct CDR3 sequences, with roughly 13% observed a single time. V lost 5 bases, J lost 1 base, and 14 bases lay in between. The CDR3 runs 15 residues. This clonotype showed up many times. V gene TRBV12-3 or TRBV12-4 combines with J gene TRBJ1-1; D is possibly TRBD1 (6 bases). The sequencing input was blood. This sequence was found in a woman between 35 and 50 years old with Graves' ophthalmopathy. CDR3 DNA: TGTGCCAGCAGTCCCGCAGGGGTTTGGAACACTGAAGCTTTCTTT. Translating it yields CASSPAGVWNTEAFF.